These 20 T cell receptor beta chains were all obtained from the same sample, sequenced in a study of T cell responses to AZD1222 COVID-19 vaccine (TCRdb year 2021). The library came from the immunoSEQ multiplex PCR assay. What TCRdb holds here is the immuneACCESS table cut down to in-frame rearrangements. Part of the clones is not present; checked against another copy, under half of the missing clones reflect an unresolved V gene, and the others are unexplained. For this sample there are about 160,000 clones; 91% appear just once. Jointly, the top ten make up approximately 1.9% of the sample. What the time point label conveys for this sample: baseline before first vaccination. Sequenced material: peripheral blood, taken on day 0 of AZD1222 vaccination. These receptor sequences come from an adult in good health.

The rearrangement uses TRBV27 and TRBJ1-1; maybe TRBD1 (6 bases). Trimming pared 8 bases from V and 8 bases from J, leaving 18 bases between. The CDR3 consists of 13 residues. Germline V CDR1 and CDR2: MNHEY, SMNVEV (reference sequence). The CDR3 sequence: CASSLTGAEEAFF. CDR3 in DNA: TGTGCCAGCTCCCTTACGGGGGCTGAGGAAGCTTTCTTT.

This sequence joins TRBV27 and TRBJ2-7; 10 nucleotides agree with TRBD2. Germline CDR1 reads MNHEY; CDR2 reads SMNVEV (reference sequence). With 0 bases clipped from V and 3 bases from J, the junction kept 2 bases outside the gene matches. The CDR3 runs 15 residues. Here the CDR3 reads CASSLSGLASYEQYF. The CDR3 DNA reads TGTGCCAGCAGTTTATCGGGACTAGCGAGCTACGAGCAGTACTTC.

The chain combines TRBV5-4 with TRBJ2-7, with TRBD2 matching 11 bases. Losses at the gene ends were 0 bases for V and 5 bases for J; bases not matched to a gene: 4. Germline V CDR1 and CDR2: SGHNT, YYREEE (reference sequence). This CDR3 is built from 15 residues. The CDR3 is CASSLASGRQDEQYF. CDR3 in DNA: TGTGCCAGCAGCTTGGCTAGCGGGAGGCAAGACGAGCAGTACTTC.

The rearrangement uses TRBV29-1 and TRBJ1-4; D gene uncertain. The CDR3 is 14 amino acids. Deletions cut 7 bases from V and 8 bases from J, with 20 bases between. Germline CDR1 SQVTM, CDR2 ANQGSEA. CDR3 loop: CSAAKDPCLEKLFF. The CDR3 bases are TGCAGCGCCGCCAAGGACCCTTGTTTAGAAAAACTGTTTTTT.

This chain links TRBV5-8 with TRBJ2-3; D possibly corresponds to TRBD2 (6 bases). The CDR3 contains 16 residues. Trimming pared 0 bases from V and 1 base from J, leaving 12 bases between. Germline V gene lookup returns CDR1 SGHTS and CDR2 YDEGEE. The CDR3 sequence: CASSLAPERGTDTQYF. CDR3 bases: TGTGCCAGCAGCTTGGCACCGGAGCGGGGCACAGATACGCAGTATTTT.

A single count supports this clone. This chain links TRBV28 with TRBJ2-3; D might be TRBD2 (5 bases). Per the germline V gene, CDR1 is MDHEN and CDR2 is SYDVKM. V was pared by 6 bases and J by 8 bases, with 12 bases between. The CDR3 extends over 12 amino acids. CDR3 in DNA: TGTGCCAGCAGCTACCGGAGGAGTACGCAGTATTTT. The encoded protein is CASSYRRSTQYF.

This chain connects TRBV30 to TRBJ2-3, with TRBD1 identical over 8 bases. This CDR3 has 13 amino acids. V gave up 1 base and J gave up 5 bases; unmatched junction bases: 2. CDR1 is GTSNPN, CDR2 SVGIG, per germline (reference sequence). DNA of the CDR3: TGTGCCTGGAGTGCGGACAGGGTAGATACGCAGTATTTT. It codes for CAWSADRVDTQYF.

The chain recombines TRBV28 with TRBJ1-3, with a possible D match to TRBD1 (5 bases). The CDR3 runs 15 residues. CDR1 and CDR2 (germline): MDHEN, SYDVKM. The V gene lost 7 bases and the J gene lost 0 bases, with 13 bases spanning the gap. CDR3 coding DNA: TGTGCCAGCACCGTACGGGGGAGCTCTGGAAACACCATATATTTT. It encodes CASTVRGSSGNTIYF.

This clone was observed once. The V and J genes are TRBV23-1 and TRBJ2-5; 9 bases fit TRBD1. TRBV23-1 is sorted into the ORF group, with uncertain function. Trimming took 11 bases from V and 1 from J; bases not matched to a gene: 11. This CDR3 is built from 15 residues. The CDR3 bases are TGCGCCCATGCCCAGGGACAGGGCCCCCAAGAGACCCAGTACTTC. Amino acid sequence: CAHAQGQGPQETQYF.

The chain recombines TRBV18 with TRBJ1-1, with 7 bases lining up with TRBD1. Per the germline V gene, CDR1 is KGHSH and CDR2 is LQKENI. The CDR3 consists of 14 residues. V was clipped by 4 bases and J by 1 base; unmatched bases: 3. The CDR3 nucleotides are TGTGCCAGCTCACGGTCAGGGGGGAACACTGAAGCTTTCTTT. Its translation: CASSRSGGNTEAFF. Combining the CDR3 with reference TRBV18 and TRBJ1-1 gives the whole variable domain NAGVMQNPRHLVRRRGQEARLRCSPMKGHSHVYWYRQLPEEGLKFMVYLQKENIIDESGMPKERFSAEFPKEGPSILRIQQVVRGDSAAYFCASSRSGGNTEAFFGQGTRLTVV.

This clone appeared a few times. This sequence joins TRBV30 and TRBJ1-2; D not certain. Trimming removed 0 bases from V and 0 bases from J, with 8 bases in between. Germline V lookup: CDR1 GTSNPN, CDR2 SVGIG (reference sequence). The CDR3 length is 14 residues. In nucleotides, the CDR3 is TGTGCCTGGAGTGTACTAATATCTAACTATGGCTACACCTTC. Residues: CAWSVLISNYGYTF. Using reference TRBV30 and TRBJ1-2 for the parts outside the CDR3, the full variable domain is SQTIHQWPATLVQPVGSPLSLECTVEGTSNPNLYWYRQAAGRGLQLLFYSVGIGQISSEVPQNLSASRPQDRQFILSSKKLLLSDSGFYLCAWSVLISNYGYTFGSGTRLTVV.

The chain recombines TRBV18 with TRBJ2-7, with D maybe TRBD2 (6 bases). Trimming removed 5 bases from V and 0 bases from J, with 14 bases in between. CDR3 length: 15 amino acids. The V gene's germline CDR1 is KGHSH and CDR2 LQKENI. In DNA form, the CDR3 reads TGTGCCAGCTCATCCGGGACTGGGAGCTCCTACGAGCAGTACTTC. This sequence encodes CASSSGTGSSYEQYF.

V and J are TRBV6-2 or TRBV6-3 and TRBJ1-1; D is uncertain. The CDR3 spans 15 residues. Between the trimmed V and J ends, which lost 5 bases and 0 bases, there was a span of 13 bases. Germline-derived CDR1 and CDR2 are MNHEY and SVGEGT. The CDR3 sequence: CASSKDGRMNTEAFF. The CDR3 DNA follows: TGTGCCAGCAGTAAGGACGGCCGCATGAACACTGAAGCTTTCTTT.

The rearrangement uses TRBV6-5 and TRBJ1-1, with 7 nucleotides matching TRBD1. This CDR3 region has 15 residues. Germline CDR1 and CDR2: MNHEY and SVGAGI. The J segment lost 1 base and the V segment lost 0 bases, leaving 2 bases of the junction unmatched. The CDR3 nucleotides are TGTGCCAGCAGTTACTCACACAGGGGGAACACTGAAGCTTTCTTT. Amino acids: CASSYSHRGNTEAFF.

The chain uses TRBV27 and TRBJ1-6; D gene uncertain. Trimming took 6 bases from V and 10 from J, leaving 13 bases between them. From germline, CDR1 is MNHEY and CDR2 SMNVEV (reference sequence). The CDR3 spans 13 residues. The chain's CDR3 is CASRVSRLSPLHF. CDR3 DNA: TGTGCCAGCAGGGTTTCCCGATTGTCACCCCTCCACTTT.

The chain joins TRBV7-8 to TRBJ2-3, with 10 bases that match TRBD2. CDR1 is SGHVS and CDR2 is FQNEAQ in the germline V gene. The CDR3 runs 17 residues. Trimming cost V 2 bases and J 7 bases; bases outside gene matches: 12. The CDR3: CASSLLGAGGGLYTQYF. CDR3 in DNA: TGTGCCAGCAGCTTACTCGGAGCGGGAGGGGGTCTATATACGCAGTATTTT.

The chain employs TRBV5-1 and TRBJ1-1; D unresolved. V dropped 1 base and J dropped 2 bases, with 0 bases sitting between them. The CDR3 covers 11 residues. Germline loops: CDR1 SGHRS, CDR2 YFSETQ. CDR3: CASSLNTEAFF. CDR3 DNA sequence: TGCGCCAGCAGCTTGAACACTGAAGCTTTCTTT. Full variable domain (rest looked up from reference TRBV5-1 and TRBJ1-1): KAGVTQTPRYLIKTRGQQVTLSCSPISGHRSVSWYQQTPGQGLQFLFEYFSETQRNKGNFPGRFSGRQFSNSRSEMNVSTLELGDSALYLCASSLNTEAFFGQGTRLTVV.

The chain combines TRBV18 with TRBJ1-4, with no clear D. CDR1 is KGHSH and CDR2 is LQKENI in the germline V gene. V was cut by 0 bases and J by 12 bases, with 11 bases left in between. The CDR3 consists of 13 residues. The CDR3 bases are TGTGCCAGCTCACCACCCGACCGGAAGGAACTGTTTTTT. Encoded protein: CASSPPDRKELFF.

This clone was counted between two and nine times. This chain connects TRBV28 to TRBJ1-1; D unresolved. There are 12 residues in the CDR3. Germline lookup yields CDR1 MDHEN and CDR2 SYDVKM. V was clipped by 6 bases and J by 0 bases, with 5 bases between them. CDR3 DNA: TGTGCCAGCAGGAGGGTGAACACTGAAGCTTTCTTT. It is translated as CASRRVNTEAFF.

The chain uses TRBV10-3 and TRBJ1-1; TRBD1 matches at 10 bases. The trim removed 5 bases at V and 6 bases at J, leaving 12 bases unmatched. The germline V gene has CDR1 ENHRY and CDR2 SYGVKD. The CDR3 is 16 amino acids. This CDR3 reads CAISNIMTGGSSEAFF. Written as DNA, the CDR3 is TGTGCCATCAGTAATATTATGACAGGGGGCTCTTCTGAAGCTTTCTTT.